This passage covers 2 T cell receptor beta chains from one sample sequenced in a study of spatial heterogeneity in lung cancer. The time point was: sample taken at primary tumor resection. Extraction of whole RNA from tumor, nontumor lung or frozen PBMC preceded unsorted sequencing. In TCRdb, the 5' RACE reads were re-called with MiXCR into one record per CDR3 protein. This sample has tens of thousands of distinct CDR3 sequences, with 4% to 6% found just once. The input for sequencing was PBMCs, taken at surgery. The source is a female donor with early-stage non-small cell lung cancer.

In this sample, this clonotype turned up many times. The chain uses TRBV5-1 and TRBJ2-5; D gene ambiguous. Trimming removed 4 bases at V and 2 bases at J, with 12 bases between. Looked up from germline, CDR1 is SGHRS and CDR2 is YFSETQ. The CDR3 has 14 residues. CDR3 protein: CASSQTVAQETQYF. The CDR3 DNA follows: TGCGCCAGCAGCCAAACCGTGGCACAAGAGACCCAGTACTTC.

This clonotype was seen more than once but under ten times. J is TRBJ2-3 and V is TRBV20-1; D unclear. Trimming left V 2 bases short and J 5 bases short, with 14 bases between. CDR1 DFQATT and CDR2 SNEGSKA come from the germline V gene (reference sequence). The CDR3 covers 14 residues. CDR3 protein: CSARRYTQGDTQYF. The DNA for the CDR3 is TGCAGTGCTAGAAGGTACACCCAAGGAGATACGCAGTATTTT.